This is a list of T cell receptor beta chains from one sample in a study of blood T cell repertoires in COVID-19. The data were produced by immunoSEQ multiplex PCR, yet TCRdb's version contains in-frame clones alone and is incomplete. Of 150,000 to 200,000 clones detected, just over 85% appear once; the ten largest clones hold roughly 9%. Material: PBMCs or T cells enriched from blood (not recorded which). These receptors all stem from a young woman who had recovered from COVID-19. The CDR3 runs from the conserved cysteine through the conserved F or W. D genes are given only for firm matches. Where a row states a size, it is once, few, many or the class of an expanded clone; other rows omit it.

d_call,v_call,cdr3_length,clone_size,j_call,cdr3_aa,cdr3_nt
.,TRBV7-9,12,few,TRBJ2-7,CASSLEGREQYF,TGTGCCAGCAGCTTAGAAGGGAGGGAGCAGTACTTC
.,TRBV5-1,14,.,TRBJ2-3,CASSVVGGQDTQYF,TGCGCCAGCAGCGTTGTGGGGGGGCAAGATACGCAGTATTTT
TRBD2,TRBV7-3,15,.,TRBJ2-3,CASSSTSASTDTQYF,TGTGCCAGCAGCTCCACTAGCGCTAGCACAGATACGCAGTATTTT
.,TRBV2,11,few,TRBJ2-7,CASMSSLEQYF,TGTGCCAGCATGAGTTCCCTCGAGCAGTACTTC
TRBD1,TRBV9,14,.,TRBJ1-1,CASSRQGPNTEAFF,TGTGCCAGCAGCAGACAGGGCCCGAACACTGAAGCTTTCTTT
TRBD2,TRBV18,15,.,TRBJ2-7,CASSPRAGAIYEQYF,TGTGCCAGCTCACCGCGAGCGGGAGCGATCTACGAGCAGTACTTC
.,TRBV30,16,.,TRBJ1-3,CAWSVRFGFSGNTIYF,TGTGCCTGGAGTGTACGATTTGGCTTCTCTGGAAACACCATATATTTT
.,TRBV6-5,13,.,TRBJ1-5,CASLEGNYQPQHF,TGTGCCAGCCTGGAGGGAAACTATCAGCCCCAGCATTTT
.,TRBV27,14,.,TRBJ1-3,CASSQAGSGNTIYF,TGTGCCAGCAGTCAGGCTGGCTCTGGAAACACCATATATTTT
.,TRBV7-2,13,.,TRBJ2-7,CASSLAQVPEQYF,TGTGCCAGCAGCTTAGCCCAGGTACCGGAGCAGTACTTC
TRBD2,TRBV11-3,17,.,TRBJ2-3,CASSLGRLAKATDTQYF,TGTGCCAGCAGCTTAGGGCGACTAGCGAAGGCTACAGATACGCAGTATTTT
TRBD1,TRBV18,14,.,TRBJ1-6,CASSPGTENSPLHF,TGTGCCAGCTCACCCGGGACAGAAAATTCACCCCTCCACTTT
.,TRBV30,13,few,TRBJ1-2,CAWSPQAIEGYTF,TGTGCCTGGAGTCCCCAGGCAATTGAAGGCTACACCTTC
.,TRBV5-4,16,.,TRBJ1-6,CASSPITGGEDSPLHF,TGTGCCAGCAGCCCAATCACAGGTGGGGAAGATTCACCCCTCCACTTT
TRBD2,TRBV4-3,17,.,TRBJ2-7,CASSQSFGRGITYEQYF,TGCGCCAGCAGCCAATCGTTTGGGCGGGGGATAACCTACGAGCAGTACTTC
.,TRBV18,14,.,TRBJ2-7,CASSPGAGTYEQYF,TGTGCCAGCTCACCAGGGGCAGGTACCTACGAGCAGTACTTC
.,TRBV28,11,.,TRBJ2-7,CASGPPPKTDF,TGTGCCAGCGGACCCCCCCCGAAGACAGACTTC
.,TRBV11-2,14,.,TRBJ1-1,CASNPTGTPTEAFF,TGTGCCAGCAACCCAACAGGAACCCCCACTGAAGCTTTCTTT
.,TRBV5-1,14,.,TRBJ2-1,CASSLAGWENEQFF,TGCGCCAGCAGCTTGGCCGGGTGGGAGAATGAGCAGTTCTTC
.,TRBV18,16,once,TRBJ2-3,CASSPSLRDIADTQYF,TGTGCCAGCTCACCAAGTCTCCGCGACATCGCAGATACGCAGTATTTT
TRBD2,TRBV28,14,.,TRBJ2-3,CASSPLAGFDTQYF,TGTGCCAGCAGTCCGCTAGCGGGATTCGATACGCAGTATTTT
TRBD1,TRBV5-8,18,.,TRBJ2-5,CASSTGARTGQGKETQYF,TGTGCCAGCAGCACCGGGGCCCGGACAGGCCAGGGTAAAGAGACCCAGTACTTC
.,TRBV5-1,14,.,TRBJ2-2,CASSPGLNTGELFF,TGCGCCAGCAGCCCCGGACTGAACACCGGGGAGCTGTTTTTT
TRBD1,TRBV28,16,.,TRBJ1-5,CASSSSTGVSNQPQHF,TGTGCCAGCAGTTCATCGACAGGGGTTAGCAATCAGCCCCAGCATTTT
.,TRBV10-1,17,.,TRBJ2-3,CASSEAQQGRDTDTQYF,TGCGCCAGCAGTGAGGCCCAACAAGGGCGGGACACAGATACGCAGTATTTT
.,TRBV28,14,once,TRBJ1-3,CASTLVRSGNTIYF,TGTGCCAGCACCCTAGTTAGGTCTGGAAACACCATATATTTT
.,TRBV18,16,.,TRBJ1-1,CASSPMSGGVNTEAFF,TGTGCCAGCTCACCCATGAGTGGGGGGGTGAACACTGAAGCTTTCTTT
.,TRBV11-2,15,.,TRBJ1-3,CASSSRELSGNTIYF,TGTGCCAGCAGCTCAAGGGAGCTCTCTGGAAACACCATATATTTT
.,TRBV6-2/TRBV6-3,17,.,TRBJ2-5,CASSYSISRELQETQYF,TGTGCCAGCAGTTACTCGATCAGCCGGGAACTCCAAGAGACCCAGTACTTC
.,TRBV7-2,16,.,TRBJ2-2,CASSLLGARNTGELFF,TGTGCCAGCAGTCTTTTGGGGGCCAGGAACACCGGGGAGCTGTTTTTT
TRBD2,TRBV6-1,15,.,TRBJ2-7,CASRSGAGDGYEQYF,TGTGCCAGCAGGTCTGGGGCGGGGGACGGCTACGAGCAGTACTTC
.,TRBV7-2,13,.,TRBJ2-7,CASSLPQAYEQYF,TGTGCCAGCAGCTTACCCCAGGCCTACGAGCAGTACTTC
TRBD1,TRBV7-6,15,once,TRBJ2-1,CASSYPGQKNNEQFF,TGTGCCAGCAGCTACCCGGGACAGAAAAACAATGAGCAGTTCTTC
.,TRBV6-1,13,.,TRBJ1-6,CASSENRVSPLHF,TGTGCCAGCAGTGAAAACAGGGTTTCACCCCTCCACTTT
.,TRBV5-4,15,.,TRBJ2-1,CASSSSATRYNEQFF,TGTGCCAGCAGCTCTAGCGCCACCCGCTACAATGAGCAGTTCTTC
.,TRBV5-1,14,.,TRBJ1-4,CASSLEGRDEKLFF,TGCGCCAGCAGCTTAGAAGGGCGGGATGAAAAACTGTTTTTT
.,TRBV5-1,14,.,TRBJ1-2,CASSLEAGAYGYTF,TGCGCCAGCAGCTTGGAGGCGGGGGCCTATGGCTACACCTTC
.,TRBV28,11,.,TRBJ1-1,CASSLSTEAFF,TGTGCCAGCAGTTTATCGACTGAAGCTTTCTTT
.,TRBV12-2,16,.,TRBJ1-2,CASRAGFPGAYYGYTF,TGTGCAAGTCGCGCAGGATTCCCGGGAGCGTACTATGGCTACACCTTC
.,TRBV5-6,15,few,TRBJ1-2,CASSQETAPYYGYTF,TGTGCCAGCAGCCAAGAGACAGCTCCGTACTATGGCTACACCTTC
TRBD2,TRBV5-4,16,.,TRBJ2-7,CASSSGTSGGPYEQYF,TGTGCCAGCAGCTCCGGGACTAGCGGGGGGCCCTACGAGCAGTACTTC
.,TRBV4-1,16,.,TRBJ1-2,CASSQEREGHLYGYTF,TGCGCCAGCAGCCAAGAACGGGAGGGGCACCTCTATGGCTACACCTTC
.,TRBV6-4,14,.,TRBJ1-1,CASSLDRANTEAFF,TGTGCCAGCAGCCTAGATAGAGCGAACACTGAAGCTTTCTTT
.,TRBV7-9,13,.,TRBJ2-5,CASSLDSKETQYF,TGTGCCAGCAGCTTAGACAGTAAAGAGACCCAGTACTTC
TRBD1,TRBV11-2,15,.,TRBJ2-1,CASSLVARGSNEQFF,TGTGCCAGCAGCTTAGTAGCCAGGGGGTCCAATGAGCAGTTCTTC